One sample yielded the 21 T cell receptor beta chains listed below, sequenced in a study of blood T cell repertoires in COVID-19. The method was immunoSEQ multiplex PCR; TCRdb's version includes in-frame clones alone and lacks a portion of them. The table has 250,000 or so clones, approximately 86% seen once. Input material: peripheral blood. The receptor set was obtained from a man older than 75 with acute or convalescent COVID-19.

On this clone: The sample holds other DNA sequences that translate to the same CDR3. The V gene is TRBV7-2, the J gene TRBJ2-3; D might be TRBD2 (6 bases). The CDR3 is 12 amino acids. Germline lookup yields CDR1 SGHTA and CDR2 FQGNSA. V was pared by 5 bases and J by 6 bases, with 9 bases between. CDR3 amino acids: CASSPGGDTQYF. Written as DNA, the CDR3 is TGTGCCAGCAGCCCTGGGGGGGATACGCAGTATTTT.

This rearrangement joins TRBV7-2 to TRBJ2-5; D perhaps matches TRBD1 (5 bases). CDR1 and CDR2 from the germline V gene are SGHTA and FQGNSA. Trimming took 1 base from V and 0 from J, leaving 9 bases between them. The CDR3 runs to 15 residues. CDR3 residues: CASSLESGNQETQYF. As DNA, the CDR3 is TGTGCCAGCAGCTTAGAGTCAGGGAACCAAGAGACCCAGTACTTC.

The chain recombines TRBV7-9 with TRBJ1-2; 11 positions agree with TRBD1. J gave up 5 bases and V 0 bases, and 5 bases lay outside the gene matches. This CDR3 is built from 16 residues. Germline V lookup: CDR1 SEHNR, CDR2 FQNEAQ (reference sequence). CDR3 sequence: CASSLAGTGGIYGYTF. The CDR3 bases are TGTGCCAGCAGCTTAGCAGGGACAGGGGGGATTTATGGCTACACCTTC.

V and J are TRBV19 and TRBJ2-2; D unclear. Trimming cost V 5 bases and J 4 bases, with 11 bases left between them. This CDR3 contains 14 residues. Germline V gene sequence: CDR1 LNHDA, CDR2 SQIVND (reference sequence). The CDR3 here is CASSLRLGTGELFF. The CDR3 nucleotides are TGTGCCAGTAGTCTACGACTGGGCACCGGGGAGCTGTTTTTT.

This chain connects TRBV7-2 to TRBJ2-7; maybe TRBD2 (7 bases). The V gene's germline CDR1 is SGHTA and CDR2 FQGNSA. The V and J ends lost 5 bases and 2 bases respectively, with 16 bases between them. This CDR3 is built from 15 residues. In nucleotides, the CDR3 is TGTGCCAGCAGCCATTGGGAGGGGGTCCCCTACGAGCAGTACTTC. Residues: CASSHWEGVPYEQYF.

V and J are TRBV28 and TRBJ1-1; D is unresolved. The ends were cut back, 3 bases at V and 4 bases at J, with 9 bases in the middle. CDR1 is MDHEN, CDR2 SYDVKM, per germline. This CDR3 has 13 amino acids. The CDR3 sequence: CASSFIGVTEAFF. The CDR3 bases are TGTGCCAGCAGTTTCATCGGGGTCACTGAAGCTTTCTTT.

The chain couples TRBV7-3 to TRBJ2-3; TRBD1 is a possible D gene (6 bases). V was cut by 3 bases and J by 1 base, with 8 bases left in between. This CDR3 is 14 amino acids long. The germline CDR1 and CDR2 sequences are SGHTA and FQGTGA. The CDR3 spells CASSLNRGTDTQYF. DNA of the CDR3: TGTGCCAGCAGCTTGAACAGGGGCACAGATACGCAGTATTTT.

This chain connects TRBV6-2 or TRBV6-3 to TRBJ2-1; 9 bases are a match to TRBD2. The germline V gene has CDR1 MNHEY and CDR2 SVGEGT. The CDR3 is 15 amino acids. The V and J ends lost 6 bases and 9 bases, in that order; junction bases with no gene match: 12. CDR3 amino acids: CASSLAGSLTFEQFF. The CDR3, as DNA: TGTGCCAGCAGCCTAGCGGGATCGTTAACCTTTGAGCAGTTCTTC.

This chain links TRBV6-5 with TRBJ1-1; D is undetermined. Trimming took off 5 bases at V and 3 bases at J, with 10 bases between the two ends. The germline V gene encodes CDR1 MNHEY and CDR2 SVGAGI. CDR3 length: 13 amino acids. CDR3 coding DNA: TGTGCCAGCAGTCATAGGAGGGACACTGAAGCTTTCTTT. Its protein product is CASSHRRDTEAFF.

The genes are TRBV5-5 and TRBJ1-3; TRBD1 matches at 7 bases. Looked up from germline, CDR1 is SGHKS and CDR2 is YYEKEE (reference sequence). The CDR3 length is 14 residues. Trimming cost V 2 bases and J 4 bases; bases outside gene matches: 3. This CDR3 reads CASSFLDRGNTIYF. The CDR3 nucleotides are TGTGCCAGCAGCTTTTTGGACAGGGGAAACACCATATATTTT. Full variable domain (rest looked up from reference TRBV5-5 and TRBJ1-3): DAGVTQSPTHLIKTRGQQVTLRCSPISGHKSVSWYQQVLGQGPQFIFQYYEKEERGRGNFPDRFSARQFPNYSSELNVNALLLGDSALYLCASSFLDRGNTIYFGEGSWLTVV.

This chain joins TRBV6-5 and TRBJ2-1; TRBD2 matches at 7 bases. Germline CDR1 reads MNHEY; CDR2 reads SVGAGI. Trimming removed 8 bases from V and 2 bases from J; junction bases left unmatched: 6. The CDR3 contains 14 residues. The CDR3 spells CASLASGPYNEQFF. The CDR3 bases are TGTGCCAGCTTGGCTAGCGGCCCCTACAATGAGCAGTTCTTC.

This chain joins TRBV2 and TRBJ1-2, with 7 bases that match TRBD1. After removal of 4 bases from V and 1 base from J, the junction contained 6 bases not matched to a gene. Germline lookup yields CDR1 SNHLY and CDR2 FYNNEI. CDR3 size: 15 residues. The CDR3 DNA is TGTGCCAGCAGTGGACAGGGAAGGTTTAACTATGGCTACACCTTC. This translates into CASSGQGRFNYGYTF.

This clone has only a few counts. The chain employs TRBV5-4 and TRBJ1-2, with D tentatively TRBD1 (6 bases). CDR1 is SGHNT and CDR2 is YYREEE in the germline V gene (reference sequence). V gave up 5 bases and J gave up 6 bases, with 14 bases separating them. CDR3 size: 13 residues. Here the CDR3 reads CASRATGSNGYTF. As DNA, the CDR3 is TGTGCCAGCAGAGCTACAGGGTCTAATGGCTACACCTTC.

This chain joins TRBV4-2 and TRBJ2-7; the D gene is possibly TRBD2 (5 bases). Trimming left V 0 bases short and J 4 bases short, with 10 bases between. Germline CDR1 reads LGHNA; CDR2 reads YNFKEQ. The CDR3 length is 14 residues. The DNA of the CDR3 is TGTGCCAGCAGCCAAGATCCGGGGTTGTACGAGCAGTACTTC. It yields the protein CASSQDPGLYEQYF.

This clone was observed a handful of times. The genes are TRBV27 and TRBJ1-2, with TRBD1 matching over 9 bases. The junction had 4 bases not matched to a gene; V was cut back by 3 bases and J by 5 bases. The CDR3 is 14 amino acids. From germline, CDR1 is MNHEY and CDR2 SMNVEV (reference sequence). CDR3 residues: CASSLTGGVYGYTF. CDR3 bases: TGTGCCAGCAGTTTGACAGGGGGGGTTTATGGCTACACCTTC.

In nucleotides, the CDR3 is TGTGCCAGCAGACTGAGCAATCAGCCCCAGCATTTT. It encodes CASRLSNQPQHF. The chain recombines TRBV28 with TRBJ1-5; no clear D. The CDR3 contains 12 residues. Trimming removed 6 bases at V and 1 base at J, with 4 bases between. Germline V gene sequence: CDR1 MDHEN, CDR2 SYDVKM.

The chain has TRBV10-3 and TRBJ2-3; 7 positions agree with TRBD1. This CDR3 contains 13 residues. V gave up 10 bases and J gave up 1 base; unmatched junction bases: 5. The V gene's germline CDR1 is ENHRY and CDR2 SYGVKD. CDR3 sequence (DNA): TGTGCCACTTACAGGGGAGGCACAGATACGCAGTATTTT. This translates into CATYRGGTDTQYF.

This sequence joins TRBV28 and TRBJ1-6; 12 nucleotides line up with TRBD1. V was clipped by 7 bases and J by 9 bases; unmatched bases: 10. Per the germline V gene, CDR1 is MDHEN and CDR2 is SYDVKM. There are 16 residues in the CDR3. CDR3 in DNA: TGTGCCAGCACTACTCAAGGGGACAGGGGGCTTTCACCCCTCCACTTT. This gives the protein CASTTQGDRGLSPLHF.

V usage is TRBV6-6 and J usage is TRBJ2-7; TRBD1 matches 7 bases. The CDR3 runs to 14 residues. V lost 5 bases to trimming and J lost 1 base; unmatched junction nucleotides: 5. Looked up from germline, CDR1 is MNHNY and CDR2 is SVGAGI (reference sequence). CDR3 amino acids: CASSQTGVSYEQYF. In DNA form, the CDR3 reads TGTGCCAGCAGTCAAACAGGGGTGTCCTACGAGCAGTACTTC.

In its sample, this clone was seen a few times. J is TRBJ2-1 and V is TRBV4-1; TRBD1 matches at 11 bases. There are 15 residues in the CDR3. CDR1 is MGHRA and CDR2 is YSYEKL in the germline V gene. V lost 6 bases and J lost 8; bases outside the gene matches: 9. The DNA of the CDR3 is TGCGCCAGCAGGGGGGACAGGGGGTTGGCTTATGAGCAGTTCTTC. It specifies CASRGDRGLAYEQFF.

This clone was detected only a few times. The chain recombines TRBV6-1 with TRBJ2-7; a weak D match, TRBD2 (6 bases). Germline CDR1 and CDR2: MNHNS and SASEGT. The CDR3 length is 16 residues. The V end was cut by 3 bases, the J end by 0 bases, with 15 bases between. CDR3 in DNA: TGTGCCAGCAGTGACGGTTTTGGGGGGTTCTCCTACGAGCAGTACTTC. It codes for CASSDGFGGFSYEQYF.